This T cell receptor (beta chain) comes out of a study of blood T cell repertoires in COVID-19 (TCRdb year 2020). For the wider study: Samples from collaborators originated in the United States, Italy and Spain and spanned both the acute and convalescent phases of COVID-19. The repertoires were made available in a free public database intended to serve as a resource for research on the immune response to SARS-CoV-2. The dataset comprised deeply sampled blood TCRbeta repertoires from subjects exposed to, actively infected with, or recovered from COVID-19. HLA class I and class II types, where available, came from metadata supplied by the sample provider rather than from assay-based typing. Sample metadata almost always included a de-identified subject ID, COVID-19 status, age in years and sex. Samples were obtained from the ongoing ImmuneRACE study (first 160 participants) and from about 1,300 subjects provided by 6 global collaborators. The prospective study material was composed of cDNA or gDNA derived from T cells, B-cell-depleted T cells, or PBMCs.

As encoded in the germline V gene, CDR1 is SGHTA while CDR2 is FQGNSA. V loses 6 bases of germline sequence and J loses 8 bases, and the interval between the two ends is 11 bases. Taken from cysteine to phenylalanine, the CDR3 has 12 residues. This entry keeps only the CDR3 DNA: 36 bases, framed from base 1. TCRbeta CDR3 regions were amplified from genomic DNA using the immunoSEQ Assay, a bias-controlled multiplex PCR. Turning to the authors' computational methods: The number of nucleated cells in each sample was estimated from the amplification of reference gene primers within the assay. To quantify the absolute abundance of each unique TCRbeta CDR3 rearrangement, sequence reads were collapsed and filtered. For each sample, productive Simpson clonality was calculated as the square root of Simpson's diversity index across productive rearrangements. The table comes from immuneACCESS by way of TCRdb, which keeps in-frame sequences with V and J called. Part of the clones is missing from these tables; in studies checked, under half for an unresolved V gene and the rest for unknown reasons. V, J and clone size were drawn from that table, and D and trimming were deduced from the DNA. This sample comprises 250,000 to 350,000 clones, 80% to 90% of them detected only once. Together, the top ten hold 8.5% to 10% of the sample.

The investigation overall reported the following: Clinical and demographic metadata were provided uncurated, with the amount varying by source and participant.

Of note for this clone: Its antigen has not been determined. Base qualities are not provided; no much larger clone lies one nucleotide away.

In the prospective study, participants were roughly 18 to 95 years old, resided in about two dozen geographic areas of the United States, and were enrolled through a virtual design. Cohort assignment in the prospective study relied on participant-reported clinical history from a screening survey and a study questionnaire. Recovered participants in ImmuneRACE Cohort 3 were defined by two consecutive negative NP/OP PCR tests, clearance by a healthcare professional, or resolution of symptoms. In the prospective study, mobile phlebotomists collected whole blood, serum and a nasopharyngeal or oropharyngeal swab from each participant. Prospective study participants could optionally give additional blood draws and questionnaires over an approximately two-month period. Blood samples from the prospective study were shipped frozen or at room temperature prior to DNA extraction.

Material: PBMCs or T cells enriched from blood (not recorded which). This sequence uses TRBV7-2 and TRBJ2-1; the D segment could be TRBD2, given 5 matching bases. The source is a woman aged 18-35 years who had recovered from COVID-19. This receptor has the CDR3 CASREIGDEQFF. The sequence in DNA is TGTGCCAGCAGGGAAATCGGGGATGAGCAGTTCTTC.